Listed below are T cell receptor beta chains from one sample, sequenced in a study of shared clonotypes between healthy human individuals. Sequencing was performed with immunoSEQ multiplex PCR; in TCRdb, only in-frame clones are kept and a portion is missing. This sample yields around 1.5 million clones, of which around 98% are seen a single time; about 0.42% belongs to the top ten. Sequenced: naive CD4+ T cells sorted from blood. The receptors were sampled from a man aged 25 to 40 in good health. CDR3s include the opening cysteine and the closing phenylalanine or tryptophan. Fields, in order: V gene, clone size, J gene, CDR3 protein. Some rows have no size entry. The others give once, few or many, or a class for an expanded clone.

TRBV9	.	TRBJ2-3	CASSAQSTDTQYF
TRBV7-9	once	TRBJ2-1	CASSTQARSYNEQFF
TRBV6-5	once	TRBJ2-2	CASSLLGELFF
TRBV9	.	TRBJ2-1	CASSVAPNYNEQFF
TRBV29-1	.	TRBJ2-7	CSVGPSGRAEYEQYF
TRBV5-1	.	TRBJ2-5	CASSTAGTREETQYF
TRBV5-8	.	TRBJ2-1	CASSLAVGSYNEQFF
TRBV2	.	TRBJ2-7	CASSETGTRINEQYF
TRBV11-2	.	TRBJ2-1	CASSTLTSASEQFF
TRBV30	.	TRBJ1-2	CAWSPEANYGYTF
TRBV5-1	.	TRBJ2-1	CASSYGTSGKGSSYNEQFF
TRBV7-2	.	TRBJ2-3	CASSSEYPDTQYF
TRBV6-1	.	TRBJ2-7	CASSARPGRDEQYF
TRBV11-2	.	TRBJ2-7	CASSLVGREAFYEQYF
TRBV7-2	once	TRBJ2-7	CASSPGWLAGAAYEQYF
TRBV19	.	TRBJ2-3	CASSLGQDTDTQYF
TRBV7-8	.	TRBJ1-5	CASSLMGVNRGSGVGNQPQHF
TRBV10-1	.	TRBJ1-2	CASSESGSYGYTF
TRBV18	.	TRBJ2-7	CASSPVDGIYEQYF
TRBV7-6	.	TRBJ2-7	CASSLGPTSGSRYEQYF
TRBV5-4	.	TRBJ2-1	CASSLYSRDEQFF
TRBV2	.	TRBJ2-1	CASREQVGEQFF
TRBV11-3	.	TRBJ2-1	CASSLGGTRSSNEQFF
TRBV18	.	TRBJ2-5	CASSPPQRTSGTQYF
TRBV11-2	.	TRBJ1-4	CASSSRRTNEKLFF
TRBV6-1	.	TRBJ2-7	CASNPGQHPSYEQYF
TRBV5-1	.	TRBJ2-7	CASSLAGSSSVYEQYF
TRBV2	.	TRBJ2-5	CASSLPGWYQETQYF
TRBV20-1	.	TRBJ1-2	CSASKDGYTF
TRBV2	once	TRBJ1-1	CASSEEYAGSTEAFF
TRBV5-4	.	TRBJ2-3	CASSLSGPQEDTQYF
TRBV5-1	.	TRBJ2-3	CASSLSTPEDTQYF
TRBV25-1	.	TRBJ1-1	CASSEAGGVDTEAFF
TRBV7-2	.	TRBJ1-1	CASSRHGDTEAFF
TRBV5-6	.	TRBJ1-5	CASSLGHQPQHF
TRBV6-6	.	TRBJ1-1	CASSPRGGGTEAFF
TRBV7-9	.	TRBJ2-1	CASSLEWIGQGRHNEQFF
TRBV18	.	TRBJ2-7	CASSPPSGGYEQYF
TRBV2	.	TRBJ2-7	CASTHAGTESYEQYF
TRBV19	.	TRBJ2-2	CATRRDTGELFF
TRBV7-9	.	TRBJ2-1	CASSLGATGETDNEQFF